The rows below give T cell receptor beta chains drawn from one sample of a study of radiotherapy plus CTLA-4 blockade in lung cancer. The data were produced by immunoSEQ multiplex PCR, yet TCRdb's version contains in-frame clones alone and is incomplete. The sample lists 75,000 to 100,000 clones, just over 85% occurring once. This specimen consisted of peripheral blood, obtained from a patient treated with radiotherapy plus ipilimumab. Source of these receptors: a human donor with non-small cell lung cancer that progressed on radiotherapy plus ipilimumab. CDR3s include the opening cysteine and the closing phenylalanine or tryptophan. The D gene is left open where the match is weak. Rows give clone size only sometimes, using once, few, many, or a class for an expanded clone.

V	J	D	size	CDR3	DNA
TRBV19	TRBJ2-7	TRBD1	.	CATSQALIDRVEQYF	TGTGCCACCTCCCAGGCGCTAATAGACAGGGTCGAGCAGTACTTC
TRBV19	TRBJ2-5	.	.	CASSIAQETQYF	TGTGCCAGTAGTATCGCCCAAGAGACCCAGTACTTC
TRBV6-6	TRBJ2-7	.	.	CASSYNPAVYEQYF	TGTGCCAGCAGTTACAATCCAGCGGTCTACGAGCAGTACTTC
TRBV27	TRBJ2-1	TRBD2	once	CASSPGTSGSNEQFF	TGTGCCAGCAGTCCAGGGACTAGCGGGAGCAATGAGCAGTTCTTC
TRBV12-5	TRBJ1-2	TRBD1	.	CASGSGQGINYGYTF	TGTGCTAGTGGTTCCGGACAGGGGATTAACTATGGCTACACCTTC
TRBV7-9	TRBJ2-1	TRBD1	.	CASSLSGGLNEQFF	TGTGCCAGCAGCTTATCAGGGGGCCTCAATGAGCAGTTCTTC
TRBV9	TRBJ1-1	.	.	CASSSSGLPATEAFF	TGTGCCAGCAGCTCCAGTGGACTCCCCGCGACTGAAGCTTTCTTT
TRBV15	TRBJ2-1	.	.	CATSLIGVGFYNEQFF	TGTGCCACCTCTCTGATCGGGGTGGGATTTTACAATGAGCAGTTCTTC
TRBV4-2	TRBJ2-3	.	few	CASSQDGGTDTQYF	TGTGCCAGCAGCCAAGATGGGGGGACAGATACGCAGTATTTT
TRBV10-1	TRBJ2-6	.	.	CASRGSSGANVLTF	TGCGCCAGCAGAGGGTCGTCTGGGGCCAACGTCCTGACTTTC
TRBV6-1	TRBJ1-2	.	.	CASRPSGNPYEGYTF	TGTGCCAGCAGGCCCTCCGGGAACCCGTACGAAGGCTACACCTTC
TRBV7-6	TRBJ2-7	TRBD2	.	CASSTIAGGSKSSYEQYF	TGTGCCAGCAGCACAATAGCGGGAGGATCGAAAAGCTCCTACGAGCAGTACTTC
TRBV6-1	TRBJ2-5	.	.	CASSEGVRGEETQYF	TGTGCCAGCAGTGAAGGGGTCAGGGGGGAGGAGACCCAGTACTTC
TRBV5-1	TRBJ2-5	.	.	CATSLGIGKTQYF	TGCGCCACTTCCTTAGGCATCGGGAAGACCCAGTACTTC
TRBV6-5	TRBJ1-2	.	.	CASSLDSSYGYTF	TGTGCCAGCAGCCTAGACAGCTCCTATGGCTACACCTTC
TRBV11-2	TRBJ1-1	TRBD1	.	CASSRDRGGTEAFF	TGTGCCAGCAGCCGTGACAGGGGTGGCACTGAAGCTTTCTTT
TRBV30	TRBJ1-1	TRBD1	.	CAWGTGSQAFF	TGTGCCTGGGGGACAGGGTCTCAAGCTTTCTTT
TRBV5-1	TRBJ2-5	.	.	CASSLQDYQETPYF	TGCGCCAGCAGCTTGCAGGACTACCAAGAGACCCCGTACTTC
TRBV11-1	TRBJ1-2	TRBD1	.	CASSLGPQQGAYGYTF	TGTGCCAGCAGCTTAGGTCCCCAACAGGGGGCCTATGGCTACACCTTC
TRBV7-9	TRBJ1-4	.	.	CASSLGEYEKLFF	TGTGCCAGCAGCTTAGGGGAGTATGAAAAACTGTTTTTT
TRBV27	TRBJ2-2	TRBD2	.	CASSFFPPTGLAGRTGGGELFF	TGTGCCAGCAGTTTTTTCCCCCCCACGGGACTAGCGGGACGGACCGGGGGCGGGGAGCTGTTTTTT
TRBV10-1	TRBJ1-2	.	once	CASSESDRSNYGYTF	TGCGCCAGCAGTGAGTCGGACCGATCTAACTATGGCTACACCTTC
TRBV27	TRBJ2-1	TRBD1	.	CASNQDRGLNEQFF	TGTGCCAGCAACCAGGACAGGGGTCTAAATGAGCAGTTCTTC
TRBV5-4	TRBJ2-1	.	medium-sized	CASSESRGTNEQFF	TGTGCCAGCAGCGAGTCCCGCGGGACTAATGAGCAGTTCTTC
TRBV9	TRBJ1-4	TRBD1	.	CASSVSGQNEKLFF	TGTGCCAGCAGCGTATCGGGACAGAATGAAAAACTGTTTTTT
TRBV28	TRBJ1-2	.	.	CASSLSAKGRALGYTF	TGTGCCAGCAGTTTATCGGCTAAGGGACGGGCCCTTGGCTACACCTTC
TRBV6-1	TRBJ2-5	.	.	CASRTGWETQYF	TGTGCCAGCAGAACAGGGTGGGAGACCCAGTACTTC
TRBV10-3	TRBJ2-1	TRBD2	few	CAIKRAGREFEQFF	TGTGCCATCAAACGAGCGGGAAGGGAGTTTGAGCAGTTCTTC
TRBV2	TRBJ2-1	TRBD2	once	CASNPGTSATYNEQFF	TGTGCCAGCAACCCCGGGACTAGCGCAACCTACAATGAGCAGTTCTTC